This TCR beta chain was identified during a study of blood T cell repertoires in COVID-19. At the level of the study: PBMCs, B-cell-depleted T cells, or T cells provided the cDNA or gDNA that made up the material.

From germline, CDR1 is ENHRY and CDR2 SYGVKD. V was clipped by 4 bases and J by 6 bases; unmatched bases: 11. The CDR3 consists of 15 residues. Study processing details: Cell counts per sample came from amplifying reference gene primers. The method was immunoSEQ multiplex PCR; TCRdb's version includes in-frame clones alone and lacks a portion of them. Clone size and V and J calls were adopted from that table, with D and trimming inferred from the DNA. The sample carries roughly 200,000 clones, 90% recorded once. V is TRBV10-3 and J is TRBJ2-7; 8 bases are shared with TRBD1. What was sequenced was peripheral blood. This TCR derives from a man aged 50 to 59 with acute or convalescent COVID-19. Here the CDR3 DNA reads TGTGCCATCAGTGCGAACTCGCCAGGGGGCGGCGAGCAGTACTTC. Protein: CAISANSPGGGEQYF.